These T cell receptor beta chains were read from a single sample in a study of cytomegalovirus exposure and HLA in healthy donors. Profiling relied on immunoSEQ multiplex PCR, and the TCRdb table lists in-frame clones only, not all of them. The profile shows under 150,000 clones, 75% to 90% of them singletons. Material: PBMCs. The receptors were gathered from a woman in her twenties or thirties in good health and CMV-seropositive. Both conserved end residues are part of each CDR3. D genes are given only for firm matches. Clone size, where shown, is once, few, many, or a class for clones that have expanded.

j_gene: TRBJ2-7
v_gene: TRBV18
abundance: .
d_gene: TRBD1
CDR3aa: CASSPTGGQVRYEQYF
CDR3nt: TGTGCCAGCTCACCAACCGGAGGACAGGTTCGCTACGAGCAGTACTTC

j_gene: TRBJ1-5
v_gene: TRBV30
abundance: once
d_gene: TRBD1
CDR3aa: CAWSVGQGGNQPQHF
CDR3nt: TGTGCCTGGAGTGTAGGACAGGGAGGCAATCAGCCCCAGCATTTT

j_gene: TRBJ2-7
v_gene: TRBV6-1
abundance: .
d_gene: .
CDR3aa: CASSEAPWEQYF
CDR3nt: TGTGCCAGCAGTGAGGCTCCTTGGGAGCAGTACTTC

j_gene: TRBJ2-1
v_gene: TRBV6-4
abundance: .
d_gene: TRBD2
CDR3aa: CASSEEAGGEDEQFF
CDR3nt: TGTGCCAGCAGTGAAGAAGCGGGAGGGGAAGATGAGCAGTTCTTC

j_gene: TRBJ1-1
v_gene: TRBV2
abundance: few
d_gene: TRBD1
CDR3aa: CASSEGTGGTEAFF
CDR3nt: TGTGCCAGCAGTGAAGGGACAGGGGGAACTGAAGCTTTCTTT

j_gene: TRBJ2-7
v_gene: TRBV30
abundance: .
d_gene: TRBD2
CDR3aa: CACGGARYEQYF
CDR3nt: TGTGCCTGCGGGGGGGCACGCTACGAGCAGTACTTC

j_gene: TRBJ2-1
v_gene: TRBV5-1
abundance: few
d_gene: TRBD2
CDR3aa: CASSFLTSGGYNEQFF
CDR3nt: TGCGCCAGCAGCTTTCTCACTAGCGGGGGGTACAATGAGCAGTTCTTC

j_gene: TRBJ1-2
v_gene: TRBV28
abundance: .
d_gene: .
CDR3aa: CASSLGFGVGYTF
CDR3nt: TGTGCCAGCAGCCTTGGGTTTGGAGTTGGCTACACCTTC

j_gene: TRBJ1-1
v_gene: TRBV28
abundance: .
d_gene: .
CDR3aa: CASSQGGVGRTEAFF
CDR3nt: TGTGCCAGCAGTCAGGGAGGGGTTGGGCGGACTGAAGCTTTCTTT

j_gene: TRBJ1-2
v_gene: TRBV5-1
abundance: once
d_gene: .
CDR3aa: CASSGDTYNYGYTF
CDR3nt: TGCGCCAGCAGCGGGGACACTTACAACTATGGCTACACCTTC